The 30 T cell receptor beta chains below all came from one sample that was sequenced in a study of blood T cell repertoires in COVID-19. The protocol was immunoSEQ multiplex PCR, while the TCRdb copy is restricted to in-frame clones and leaves out a portion. This sample has under 200,000 clones, with over 70% found just once. What was sequenced was PBMCs or T cells enriched from blood (not recorded which). These receptors were taken from a woman aged 55-75 years who had recovered from COVID-19.

This chain joins TRBV7-3 and TRBJ2-1; D possibly corresponds to TRBD2 (7 bases). This CDR3 comprises 15 residues. The V gene lost 0 bases and the J gene lost 5 bases, with 11 bases spanning the gap. From germline, CDR1 is SGHTA and CDR2 FQGTGA. The CDR3 sequence: CASSLTGGPNNEQFF. Here the CDR3 DNA reads TGTGCCAGCAGCTTAACGGGGGGGCCTAACAATGAGCAGTTCTTC. Drawing the rest from reference TRBV7-3 and TRBJ2-1, the complete variable domain is GAGVSQTPSNKVTEKGKYVELRCDPISGHTALYWYRQSLGQGPEFLIYFQGTGAADDSGLPNDRFFAVRPEGSVSTLKIQRTERGDSAVYLCASSLTGGPNNEQFFGPGTRLTVL.

The chain uses TRBV7-9 and TRBJ2-1; 8 bases map to TRBD1. The V segment lost 5 bases and the J segment 7 bases; nucleotides outside the gene matches: 4. The CDR3 has 13 residues. Germline V gene lookup returns CDR1 SEHNR and CDR2 FQNEAQ (reference sequence). The DNA of the CDR3 is TGTGCCAGCAGCCTCAGACAGGGGAATGAGCAGTTCTTC. Translating it yields CASSLRQGNEQFF.

The rearrangement links TRBV2 to TRBJ2-3, with 8 bases aligning to TRBD1. The CDR3 totals 14 residues. J gave up 4 bases and V 6 bases, and 6 bases lay outside the gene matches. Germline-derived CDR1 and CDR2 are SNHLY and FYNNEI. This chain's CDR3 is CASSPDRVADTQYF. CDR3 nucleotides: TGTGCCAGCAGCCCGGACAGGGTCGCAGATACGCAGTATTTT.

V usage is TRBV27 and J usage is TRBJ2-7, with TRBD2 identical over 9 bases. The CDR3 has 15 amino acids. Germline V CDR1 and CDR2: MNHEY, SMNVEV (reference sequence). V lost 4 bases and J lost 3; bases outside the gene matches: 7. For the CDR3, the DNA is TGTGCCAGCAGTTGGGGCGGGGGGGCGGTCTACGAGCAGTACTTC. As protein: CASSWGGGAVYEQYF.

The chain is built from TRBV12-3 or TRBV12-4 and TRBJ2-3; D perhaps matches TRBD1 (6 bases). V lost 5 bases and J 6 bases, leaving 9 bases between the germline ends. CDR3 size: 12 residues. CDR3 loop: CASSDDRDTQYF. CDR3 sequence (DNA): TGTGCCAGCAGTGATGACAGGGATACGCAGTATTTT.

This chain links TRBV19 with TRBJ2-7; 10 positions agree with TRBD1. CDR3 length equals 14 residues. The trim removed 3 bases at V and 3 bases at J, leaving 2 bases unmatched. Germline V CDR1 and CDR2: LNHDA, SQIVND (reference sequence). CDR3 in amino acids: CASSIRTGGYEQYF. The CDR3 bases are TGTGCCAGTAGTATCAGGACAGGGGGCTACGAGCAGTACTTC.

The chain links TRBV6-1 to TRBJ2-2; 8 nucleotides align to TRBD1. There are 14 residues in the CDR3. The germline gives CDR1 MNHNS, CDR2 SASEGT. Trimming removed 3 bases from V and 3 bases from J; junction bases left unmatched: 0. This chain's CDR3 is CASSDRGHTGELFF. The CDR3 bases are TGTGCCAGCAGTGACAGGGGGCACACCGGGGAGCTGTTTTTT.

This clone was observed a few times. This rearrangement joins TRBV2 to TRBJ1-1; tentatively, D is TRBD1 (5 bases). CDR1 and CDR2 from the germline V gene are SNHLY and FYNNEI. CDR3 length: 14 amino acids. V gave up 8 bases and J gave up 1 base, with 14 bases separating them. The CDR3, as DNA: TGTGCCAGCTTAGGTGACAGACAGAACACTGAAGCTTTCTTT. It yields the protein CASLGDRQNTEAFF. The whole variable domain, filled in from reference TRBV2 and TRBJ1-1, reads EPEVTQTPSHQVTQMGQEVILRCVPISNHLYFYWYRQILGQKVEFLVSFYNNEISEKSEIFDDQFSVERPDGSNFTLKIRSTKLEDSAMYFCASLGDRQNTEAFFGQGTRLTVV.

CDR3 sequence: CASSDRDRRSETQYF. The CDR3 DNA follows: TGTGCCAGCAGCGACCGGGACAGGCGATCGGAGACCCAGTACTTC. The chain links TRBV11-2 to TRBJ2-5; TRBD1 agrees at 8 bases. Germline V CDR1 and CDR2: SGHAT, FQNNGV. V lost 5 bases, J lost 5 bases, and 10 bases stayed unmatched. This CDR3 comprises 15 residues. Supplemented by reference TRBV11-2 and TRBJ2-5, the full variable domain reads EAGVAQSPRYKIIEKRQSVAFWCNPISGHATLYWYQQILGQGPKLLIQFQNNGVVDDSQLPKDRFSAERLKGVDSTLKIQPAKLEDSAVYLCASSDRDRRSETQYFGPGTRLLVL.

This clone has just a few counts. This sequence joins TRBV18 and TRBJ1-3, with D unclear. V was clipped by 3 bases and J by 5 bases, with 14 bases between them. The CDR3 runs to 15 residues. The germline gives CDR1 KGHSH, CDR2 LQKENI. The CDR3 DNA is TGTGCCAGCTCACCCGCCGAGGGCAACCGAAACACCATATATTTT. Translation: CASSPAEGNRNTIYF.

This rearrangement joins TRBV4-2 to TRBJ2-2, with 11 bases lining up with TRBD2. V was pared by 5 bases and J by 5 bases, with 7 bases of the junction left unmatched. Looked up from germline, CDR1 is LGHNA and CDR2 is YNFKEQ. This CDR3 comprises 16 residues. The DNA for the CDR3 is TGTGCCAGCAGCTCGGAACTAGCGGGGGTGACCGGGGAGCTGTTTTTT. Translation gives CASSSELAGVTGELFF.

This clone has just a few counts. The chain uses TRBV5-1 and TRBJ2-2; D uncertain. Trimming removed 3 bases from V and 4 bases from J, with 22 bases in between. Germline V gene sequence: CDR1 SGHRS, CDR2 YFSETQ. The CDR3 is made up of 18 amino acids. The CDR3 DNA reads as TGCGCCAGCAGCTGGAGTCCTGGAGCCGAACTCTTCACCGGGGAGCTGTTTTTT. Translation gives CASSWSPGAELFTGELFF. Full variable domain (rest looked up from reference TRBV5-1 and TRBJ2-2): KAGVTQTPRYLIKTRGQQVTLSCSPISGHRSVSWYQQTPGQGLQFLFEYFSETQRNKGNFPGRFSGRQFSNSRSEMNVSTLELGDSALYLCASSWSPGAELFTGELFFGEGSRLTVL.

The chain recombines TRBV6-6 with TRBJ2-7, with 7 bases lining up with TRBD2. The CDR3 length is 13 residues. The V gene end was trimmed by 9 bases and the J gene end by 0 bases; junction bases not matched to a gene: 5. CDR1 is MNHNY, CDR2 SVGAGI, per germline (reference sequence). CDR3 DNA: TGTGCCAGTCGGAGGACTAGCTCCTACGAGCAGTACTTC. Protein sequence: CASRRTSSYEQYF.

The rearrangement links TRBV7-6 to TRBJ2-3, with TRBD2 identical over 10 bases. V lost 5 bases to trimming and J lost 4 bases; unmatched junction nucleotides: 15. The length of the CDR3 is 18 residues. Germline CDR1 reads SGHVS; CDR2 reads FNYEAQ. CDR3 sequence reads: CASSPSSLAGGTADTQYF. The CDR3 nucleotides are TGTGCCAGCAGCCCCTCCTCTTTAGCGGGGGGCACGGCAGATACGCAGTATTTT.

The rearrangement uses TRBV30 and TRBJ1-2, with a possible D match to TRBD1 (6 bases). The CDR3 extends over 13 amino acids. V was cut by 4 bases and J by 2 bases, with 11 bases left in between. Germline loops: CDR1 GTSNPN, CDR2 SVGIG (reference sequence). CDR3 sequence reads: CAWKSTGNYGYTF. The CDR3 DNA reads as TGTGCCTGGAAGAGCACAGGGAACTATGGCTACACCTTC.

The chain couples TRBV6-1 to TRBJ2-3; the match to TRBD2 covers 9 bases. V trimming: 3 bases; J trimming: 0 bases; junction bases outside the gene matches: 4. From germline, CDR1 is MNHNS and CDR2 SASEGT. The CDR3 has 16 residues. CDR3 region: CASSDLAGTSTDTQYF. In DNA, the CDR3 is TGTGCCAGCAGTGATCTAGCGGGGACTAGCACAGATACGCAGTATTTT.

The chain carries TRBV7-3 and TRBJ1-3, with D hard to call. V was trimmed by 5 bases and J by 1 base, leaving 15 bases between them. The germline gives CDR1 SGHTA, CDR2 FQGTGA. This CDR3 contains 16 residues. Here the CDR3 reads CASSTPGGLSGNTIYF. CDR3 DNA sequence: TGTGCCAGCAGCACGCCCGGCGGATTGTCTGGAAACACCATATATTTT.

The V gene is TRBV3-1 (or the pseudogene TRBV3-2), the J gene TRBJ1-6; TRBD1 agrees at 7 bases. Germline CDR1 is LGHDT and CDR2 is YNNKEL (reference sequence). This CDR3 has 16 residues. Trimming cost V 1 base and J 7 bases; bases outside gene matches: 7. CDR3 sequence (DNA): TGTGCCAGCAGCCAAGGGACAGGACGCAGAAATTCACCCCTCCACTTT. As protein: CASSQGTGRRNSPLHF.

The chain joins TRBV7-2 to TRBJ1-1; 8 bases match TRBD1. The CDR3 contains 16 residues. Germline V gene data show CDR1 as SGHTA and CDR2 as FQGNSA. V lost 5 bases to trimming and J lost 5 bases; unmatched junction nucleotides: 13. The CDR3 nucleotides read TGTGCCAGCAGCAAGTGGACAGGGACGGTGTCAACTGAAGCTTTCTTT. As protein: CASSKWTGTVSTEAFF.

CDR3 DNA sequence: TGTGCCAGCAGCTTAGCTGACAGGGGGCCAACTGAAGCTTTCTTT. Amino acid sequence: CASSLADRGPTEAFF. The chain employs TRBV7-9 and TRBJ1-1; TRBD1 aligns across 10 bases. After removal of 0 bases from V and 5 bases from J, the junction contained 3 bases not matched to a gene. This CDR3 is 15 amino acids long. Germline V lookup: CDR1 SEHNR, CDR2 FQNEAQ (reference sequence).

This clone was counted a few times. This rearrangement joins TRBV19 to TRBJ1-1; a weak D match, TRBD1 (6 bases). V was cut by 5 bases and J by 0 bases, with 19 bases left in between. This CDR3 comprises 17 residues. Looked up from germline, CDR1 is LNHDA and CDR2 is SQIVND (reference sequence). CDR3 protein: CASSWGRYREMNTEAFF. CDR3 nucleotide sequence: TGTGCCAGTAGTTGGGGCCGATACAGGGAGATGAACACTGAAGCTTTCTTT. The full variable domain, rest sourced from reference TRBV19 and TRBJ1-1, is DGGITQSPKYLFRKEGQNVTLSCEQNLNHDAMYWYRQDPGQGLRLIYYSQIVNDFQKGDIAEGYSVSREKKESFPLTVTSAQKNPTAFYLCASSWGRYREMNTEAFFGQGTRLTVV.

The chain couples TRBV24-1 to TRBJ2-5, with D perhaps TRBD2 (5 bases). Trimming removed 9 bases from V and 0 bases from J, with 10 bases in between. The CDR3 runs to 13 residues. CDR1 KGHDR and CDR2 SFDVKD come from the germline V gene. This CDR3 is CATCGGYQETQYF. The CDR3 nucleotides read TGTGCCACCTGCGGCGGGTACCAAGAGACCCAGTACTTC.

The V gene is TRBV24-1, the J gene TRBJ2-1, with 9 bases lining up with TRBD1. This CDR3 is built from 16 residues. The ends lost 1 base at V and 8 bases at J; junction bases unmatched: 8. Per the germline V gene, CDR1 is KGHDR and CDR2 is SFDVKD. The CDR3 sequence: CATSDLGTGRFHEQFF. The CDR3 nucleotides are TGTGCCACCAGTGATTTAGGGACAGGGAGGTTTCATGAGCAGTTCTTC.

J is TRBJ2-2 and V is TRBV30; D call uncertain. V gave up 2 bases and J gave up 5 bases, with 3 bases separating them. The CDR3 covers 11 residues. Germline CDR1 and CDR2: GTSNPN and SVGIG (reference sequence). CDR3 sequence reads: CAWSQTGELFF. The CDR3 nucleotides read TGTGCCTGGAGTCAAACCGGGGAGCTGTTTTTT.

The chain employs TRBV14 and TRBJ2-3, with D perhaps matching TRBD2 (6 bases). The CDR3 runs to 14 residues. Germline assignment: CDR1 SGHDN and CDR2 FVKESK. Trimming pared 6 bases from V and 3 bases from J, leaving 13 bases between. In nucleotides, the CDR3 is TGTGCCAGCAGGGGGACTGCCTGGACAGATACGCAGTATTTT. Amino acids: CASRGTAWTDTQYF.

The chain links TRBV20-1 to TRBJ2-2, with D perhaps TRBD2 (6 bases). V was clipped by 3 bases and J by 7 bases, with 27 bases between them. Germline V CDR1 and CDR2: DFQATT, SNEGSKA (reference sequence). The length of the CDR3 is 18 residues. CDR3 nucleotide sequence: TGCAGTGCTAGTTCCTTTAAGCGGCAGGGAGGATACAGCGGGGAGCTGTTTTTT. Encoded protein: CSASSFKRQGGYSGELFF.

This clone was recorded many times. The chain employs TRBV2 and TRBJ1-6; 7 bases fit TRBD1. Germline CDR1 and CDR2: SNHLY and FYNNEI. V trimming: 3 bases; J trimming: 6 bases; junction bases outside the gene matches: 2. The CDR3 spans 14 residues. The CDR3 reads CASSEGQLNSPLHF. CDR3 nucleotides: TGTGCCAGCAGTGAGGGACAGCTTAATTCACCCCTCCACTTT.

The genes are TRBV6-5 and TRBJ2-3, with 9 bases identical to TRBD1. The CDR3 loop spans 16 amino acids. After removal of 4 bases from V and 6 bases from J, the junction contained 11 bases not matched to a gene. Germline-derived CDR1 and CDR2 are MNHEY and SVGAGI. For the CDR3, the DNA is TGTGCCAGCAGTTCCCGGGGGACAGGGAAGTCGGATACGCAGTATTTT. Its translation: CASSSRGTGKSDTQYF.

The chain combines TRBV9 with TRBJ2-3; D might be TRBD2 (5 bases). The germline V gene has CDR1 SGDLS and CDR2 YYNGEE. Trimming removed 0 bases from V and 6 bases from J, with 14 bases in between. The CDR3 is made up of 15 amino acids. CDR3 coding DNA: TGTGCCAGCAGCGTAGCTAGCTCCTGGACCGATACGCAGTATTTT. Protein sequence: CASSVASSWTDTQYF.

This chain uses TRBV9 with TRBJ1-4; D gene ambiguous. Trimming removed 0 bases at V and 8 bases at J, with 8 bases between. The V gene's germline CDR1 is SGDLS and CDR2 YYNGEE. This CDR3 has 13 amino acids. The CDR3 reads CASSVALGEKLFF. CDR3 DNA: TGTGCCAGCAGCGTAGCCCTGGGCGAAAAACTGTTTTTT.